Listed below are T cell receptor beta chains from one sample, sequenced in a study of identical twins. One entry per CDR3 protein results from TCRdb running MiXCR on the 5' RACE reads. The sample holds about 240,000 distinct CDR3 sequences, roughly a tenth seen once. Sequencing used memory T cells sorted from blood. These receptors were taken from a man aged 45-65 years in good health. Each CDR3 is given with its conserved first and last residue. D genes are given only for firm matches. Expanded clones are given a class, and other clones once, few, many or no size at all.

size	D	V	J	DNA	CDR3
many	.	TRBV7-2	TRBJ2-7	TGTGCCAGCAGCTTAGCGCCAGGGCGGGGGCAGTACTTC	CASSLAPGRGQYF
few	.	TRBV5-1	TRBJ2-2	TGCGCCAGCAGCCCAACCCCCGGAGGACCGAACACCGGGGAGCTGTTTTTT	CASSPTPGGPNTGELFF
many	.	TRBV4-2	TRBJ2-1	TGTGCCAGCAGCCAAGGGGCGAGGGGTGGCTCCTACAATGAGCAGTTCTTC	CASSQGARGGSYNEQFF
few	.	TRBV12-3/TRBV12-4	TRBJ1-3	TGTGCCAGCAGGCAACAGGGTATCTCTGGAAACACCATATATTTT	CASRQQGISGNTIYF
.	TRBD1	TRBV3-1	TRBJ1-2	TGTGCCAGCAGTACCCTACGGACAGGGCATGGCTACACCTTC	CASSTLRTGHGYTF
few	.	TRBV5-1	TRBJ2-5	TGCGCCAGCAGCTCCTACTTGGCGCAAGAGACCCAGTACTTC	CASSSYLAQETQYF
many	TRBD1	TRBV5-1	TRBJ2-7	TGCGCCAGCAGCGGTGGACAGGGTTTCGAGCAGTACTTC	CASSGGQGFEQYF
many	.	TRBV5-1	TRBJ1-1	TGCGCCAGCAGCTTGGTCGGGGAAGCTTTCTTT	CASSLVGEAFF
.	TRBD1	TRBV20-1	TRBJ1-1	TGCAGCCCGGGACAGGGAAGAACTGAAGCTTTCTTT	CSPGQGRTEAFF
.	.	TRBV5-1	TRBJ2-5	TGCGCCAGCAGCTTGGCAGGGGAAGGGCAAGAGACCCAGTACTTC	CASSLAGEGQETQYF
.	.	TRBV11-2	TRBJ1-4	TGTGCCAGCAGCTTGGGCGGAGCTTTAGGGGAAAAACTGTTTTTT	CASSLGGALGEKLFF
.	.	TRBV7-7	TRBJ1-1	TGTGCCAGCAGCCAGGACACTAACACTGAAGCTTTCTTT	CASSQDTNTEAFF
.	TRBD2	TRBV5-1	TRBJ2-1	TGCGCCAGCAGCCTCGGGACTAGCGACAATGAGCAGTTCTTC	CASSLGTSDNEQFF
.	TRBD1	TRBV5-5	TRBJ1-2	TGTGCCAGCAGCCACACACCGGGACAGGGTCAGGGCTACACCTTC	CASSHTPGQGQGYTF
many	.	TRBV12-3/TRBV12-4	TRBJ2-5	TGTGCCAGCAGTACCGGAGGGATTCAAGAGACCCAGTACTTC	CASSTGGIQETQYF
.	TRBD2	TRBV9	TRBJ2-1	TGTGCCAGCAGCGCCCCAGGGACTATGAACAATGAGCAGTTCTTC	CASSAPGTMNNEQFF
many	.	TRBV5-1	TRBJ2-7	TGCGCCAGCAGCGGAGGGGGGTCGACGCGCCTTTACGAGCAGTACTTC	CASSGGGSTRLYEQYF
many	TRBD2	TRBV29-1	TRBJ2-7	TGCAGCGTTGAAAATCCGGGACTAGCGGGAGGCCCCTACGAGCAGTACTTC	CSVENPGLAGGPYEQYF
few	TRBD2	TRBV11-2	TRBJ2-1	TGTGCCAGCAGCTACACCGATTGGACTAGCGGGCACAATGAGCAGTTCTTC	CASSYTDWTSGHNEQFF
few	.	TRBV12-3/TRBV12-4	TRBJ2-3	TGTGCCAGCAGTTTAGACCCCAAAGTCACAGATACGCAGTATTTT	CASSLDPKVTDTQYF
.	TRBD2	TRBV4-3	TRBJ2-1	TGCGCCAGCAGCCTATGGACTAGCGGGATGATGAATGAGCAGTTCTTC	CASSLWTSGMMNEQFF
many	TRBD2	TRBV7-8	TRBJ2-3	TGTGCCAGCAGCTATTCCGGGACTAGCGGGGGGAGTCCAGATACGCAGTATTTT	CASSYSGTSGGSPDTQYF
many	.	TRBV5-1	TRBJ2-2	TGCGCCAGCAGCTTTGGTAACTCGAACACCGGGGAGCTGTTTTTT	CASSFGNSNTGELFF
few	.	TRBV7-7	TRBJ1-5	TGTGCTAGCAGCTCGCACAGGGATAGCAATCAGCCCCAGCATTTT	CASSSHRDSNQPQHF
many	.	TRBV5-1	TRBJ1-1	TGCGCCAGCACCGATCAACAGGGTTTAGGAACTGAAGCTTTCTTT	CASTDQQGLGTEAFF
few	.	TRBV20-1	TRBJ1-5	TGCAGTGCACCCGGTGGGGGCGCCACTAATCAGCCCCAGCATTTT	CSAPGGGATNQPQHF
few	.	TRBV7-6	TRBJ2-1	TGTGCCAGCAGCCCCCGTCCTGGCGCGGACCAATACAATGAGCAGTTCTTC	CASSPRPGADQYNEQFF
few	TRBD1	TRBV3-1	TRBJ2-2	TGTGCCAGCAGCCAGCGACAGGGGCTGAACACCGGGGAGCTGTTTTTT	CASSQRQGLNTGELFF
many	.	TRBV5-1	TRBJ2-5	TGCGCCAGCAGCTTGATGGGGACACGTCAAGAGACCCAGTACTTC	CASSLMGTRQETQYF
.	TRBD1	TRBV4-2	TRBJ1-2	TGTGCCAGCAGCCAAGCCCTCACGACAGGGATCTATGGCTACACCTTC	CASSQALTTGIYGYTF
many	TRBD1	TRBV5-1	TRBJ1-4	TGCGCCAGCAGCTGGGACAGGGAGACCGAAAAACTGTTTTTT	CASSWDRETEKLFF
.	TRBD1	TRBV5-1	TRBJ2-2	TGCGCCAGCAGCGGAACAGGGGAATCGGACACCGGGGAGCTGTTTTTT	CASSGTGESDTGELFF
.	.	TRBV2	TRBJ1-2	TGTGCCAGCAGTTGGTCAGAAGCTAACTATGGCTACACCTTC	CASSWSEANYGYTF
few	.	TRBV18	TRBJ2-4	TGTGCCAGCTCACCACCGATGTCCCAAGCCAAAAACATTCAGTACTTC	CASSPPMSQAKNIQYF
.	TRBD1	TRBV15	TRBJ2-7	TGTGCCACCAGCAAAACGGGACAGGGCTACGAGCAGTACTTC	CATSKTGQGYEQYF
many	.	TRBV20-1	TRBJ2-1	TGCAGTGCTAGAGATCCTTATAGCAGGGATGAGCAGTTCTTC	CSARDPYSRDEQFF
.	TRBD1	TRBV18	TRBJ1-1	TGTGCCAGCTCACCACCGAGGGACAGCTGGACTGAAGCTTTCTTT	CASSPPRDSWTEAFF
few	TRBD2	TRBV27	TRBJ2-5	TGTGCCAGCAAAACCGGACTAGCGGGGGGACAAGAGACCCAGTACTTC	CASKTGLAGGQETQYF
many	.	TRBV20-1	TRBJ2-5	TGCAGTGCAGATGGACAGCAAGAGACCCAGTACTTC	CSADGQQETQYF
.	.	TRBV10-3	TRBJ2-7	TGTGCCATCAGTGAGTCCTTAGGGTTAATATCAACGTACGAGCAGTACTTC	CAISESLGLISTYEQYF
.	.	TRBV7-2	TRBJ2-7	TGTGCCAGCAGTGGACATTATCCTTCCTACGAGCAGTACTTC	CASSGHYPSYEQYF
many	.	TRBV20-1	TRBJ2-7	TGCAGTCCTATAATAAGTGTAGAACCCTACTACGAGCAGTACTTC	CSPIISVEPYYEQYF
.	TRBD2	TRBV20-1	TRBJ2-5	TGCAGTGCCTATAGACTAGCGGGAGAGGGCACCCAGTACTTC	CSAYRLAGEGTQYF
many	TRBD2	TRBV12-3/TRBV12-4	TRBJ2-5	TGTGCCAGCAGGCCAGGACTAGCGGGGCCCGGGGCCCAGTACTTC	CASRPGLAGPGAQYF
.	.	TRBV5-6	TRBJ2-1	TGTGCCAGCAGCTTAATTGGAGTGGGAAGGGGCGCGGGGGCCCCCGGCTACAATGAGCAGTTCTTC	CASSLIGVGRGAGAPGYNEQFF
many	TRBD2	TRBV7-8	TRBJ2-3	TGTGCCAGCAGCCCTGGGACTAGCCAGCCGAATACGCAGTATTTT	CASSPGTSQPNTQYF
many	.	TRBV27	TRBJ1-3	TGTGCCAGCAGTTTATGGCGTTCAGGTCTCTTTGGAAACACCATATATTTT	CASSLWRSGLFGNTIYF